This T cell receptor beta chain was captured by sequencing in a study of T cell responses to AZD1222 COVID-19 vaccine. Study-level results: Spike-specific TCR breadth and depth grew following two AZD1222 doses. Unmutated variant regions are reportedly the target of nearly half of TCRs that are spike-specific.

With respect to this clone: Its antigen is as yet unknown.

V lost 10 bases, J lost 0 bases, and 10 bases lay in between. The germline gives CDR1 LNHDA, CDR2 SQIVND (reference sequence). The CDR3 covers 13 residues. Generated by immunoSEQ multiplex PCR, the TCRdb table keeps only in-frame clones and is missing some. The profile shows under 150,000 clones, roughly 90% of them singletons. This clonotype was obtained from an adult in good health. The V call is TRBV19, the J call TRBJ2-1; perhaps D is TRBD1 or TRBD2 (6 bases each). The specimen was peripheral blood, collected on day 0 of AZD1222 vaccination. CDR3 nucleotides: TGTGCCACTGGGGGGCACTCCTACAATGAGCAGTTCTTC. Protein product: CATGGHSYNEQFF. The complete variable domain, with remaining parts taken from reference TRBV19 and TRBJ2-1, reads DGGITQSPKYLFRKEGQNVTLSCEQNLNHDAMYWYRQDPGQGLRLIYYSQIVNDFQKGDIAEGYSVSREKKESFPLTVTSAQKNPTAFYLCATGGHSYNEQFFGPGTRLTVL.